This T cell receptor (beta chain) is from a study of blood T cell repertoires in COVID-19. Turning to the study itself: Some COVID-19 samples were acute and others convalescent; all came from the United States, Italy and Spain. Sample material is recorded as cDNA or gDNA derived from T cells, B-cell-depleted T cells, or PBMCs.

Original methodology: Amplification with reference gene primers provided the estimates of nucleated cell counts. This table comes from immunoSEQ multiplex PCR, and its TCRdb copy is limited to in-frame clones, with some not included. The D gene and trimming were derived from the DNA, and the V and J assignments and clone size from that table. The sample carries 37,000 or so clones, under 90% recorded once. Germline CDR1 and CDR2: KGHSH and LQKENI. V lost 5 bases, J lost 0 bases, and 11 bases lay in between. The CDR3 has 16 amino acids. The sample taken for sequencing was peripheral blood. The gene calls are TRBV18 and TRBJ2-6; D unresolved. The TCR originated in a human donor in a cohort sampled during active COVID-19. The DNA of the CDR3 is TGTGCCAGCTCAATGATTCCGCGCTCTGGGGCCAACGTCCTGACTTTC. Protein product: CASSMIPRSGANVLTF.